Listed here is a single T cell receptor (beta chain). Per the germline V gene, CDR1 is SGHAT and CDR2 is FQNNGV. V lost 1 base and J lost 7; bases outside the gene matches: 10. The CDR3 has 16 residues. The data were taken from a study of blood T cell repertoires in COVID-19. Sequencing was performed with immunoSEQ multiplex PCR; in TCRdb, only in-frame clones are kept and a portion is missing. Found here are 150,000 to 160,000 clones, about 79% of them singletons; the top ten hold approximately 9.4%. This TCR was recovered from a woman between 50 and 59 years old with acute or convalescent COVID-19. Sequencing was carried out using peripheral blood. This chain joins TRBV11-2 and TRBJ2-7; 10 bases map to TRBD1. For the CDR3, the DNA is TGTGCCAGCAGCTTAGTAATGGGACAGGGGTGGAGGGAGCAGTACTTC. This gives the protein CASSLVMGQGWREQYF. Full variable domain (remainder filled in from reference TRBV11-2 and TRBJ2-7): EAGVAQSPRYKIIEKRQSVAFWCNPISGHATLYWYQQILGQGPKLLIQFQNNGVVDDSQLPKDRFSAERLKGVDSTLKIQPAKLEDSAVYLCASSLVMGQGWREQYFGPGTRLTVT.